Below, one T cell receptor (beta chain) is given with its context. Its antigen remains unknown. The study ran its PCR with 60 Vbeta and 13 Jbeta primers. Some clones are missing from TCRdb's copy, which holds only in-frame ones; the method was immunoSEQ multiplex PCR. The data contain 90,000 or so clones, just under 80% of them singletons. The sample comes from a study of cytomegalovirus exposure and HLA in healthy donors. General study results and limits: Several of the most significant clusters appeared linked to common viral pathogens, based on a later analysis. Later analysis demonstrated an association between a missense DCLRE1C variant and TCR beta V- and J-gene trimming.

The sequence was obtained from a male donor in good health and CMV-seropositive. The sample taken for sequencing was PBMCs.

The CDR3 DNA reads TGTGCCAGCAGTGGACTAGCGGGAGACATTGAGCAGTTCTTC. Encoded protein: CASSGLAGDIEQFF. The chain is built from TRBV27 and TRBJ2-1, with 13 bases identical to TRBD2. V gave up 5 bases and J gave up 9 bases; unmatched junction bases: 4. The germline V gene has CDR1 MNHEY and CDR2 SMNVEV (reference sequence). The CDR3 is 14 amino acids.